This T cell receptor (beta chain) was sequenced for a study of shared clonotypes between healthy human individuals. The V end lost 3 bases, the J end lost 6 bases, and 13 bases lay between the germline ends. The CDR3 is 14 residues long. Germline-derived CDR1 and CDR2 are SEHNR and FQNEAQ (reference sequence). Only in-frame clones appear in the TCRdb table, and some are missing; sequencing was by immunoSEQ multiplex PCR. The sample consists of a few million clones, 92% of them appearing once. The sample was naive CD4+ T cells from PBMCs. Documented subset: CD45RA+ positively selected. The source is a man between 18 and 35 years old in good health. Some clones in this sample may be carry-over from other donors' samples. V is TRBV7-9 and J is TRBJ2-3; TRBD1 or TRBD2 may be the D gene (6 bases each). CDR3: CASSLLGGGDTQYF. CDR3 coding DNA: TGTGCCAGCAGCTTGCTCGGGGGCGGGGATACGCAGTATTTT.